One sample yielded the 16 T cell receptor beta chains listed below, sequenced in a study of blood T cell repertoires in COVID-19. Here immunoSEQ multiplex PCR was the method, and the copy in TCRdb shows in-frame clones only, minus some. Counted here are some 250,000 clones, more than 65% occurring once; the ten biggest clones make up approximately 4.7%. The sample was peripheral blood. These receptors came from a man aged 45-65 years with active or convalescent COVID-19.

The chain employs TRBV5-1 and TRBJ1-1; 7 bases agree with TRBD1. V gave up 5 bases and J gave up 1 base; unmatched junction bases: 11. The CDR3 loop spans 16 amino acids. Per the germline V gene, CDR1 is SGHRS and CDR2 is YFSETQ. DNA for the CDR3: TGCGCCAGCAGTCTTCGACAGGGAGGTGCGAACACTGAAGCTTTCTTT. Translating it yields CASSLRQGGANTEAFF. Full variable domain (missing parts from reference TRBV5-1 and TRBJ1-1): KAGVTQTPRYLIKTRGQQVTLSCSPISGHRSVSWYQQTPGQGLQFLFEYFSETQRNKGNFPGRFSGRQFSNSRSEMNVSTLELGDSALYLCASSLRQGGANTEAFFGQGTRLTVV.

The chain has TRBV6-2 or TRBV6-3 and TRBJ2-1; TRBD2 is a possible D gene (6 bases). This CDR3 is 15 amino acids long. Trimming stripped 5 bases from V and 0 bases from J, with 11 bases between. The germline CDR1 and CDR2 sequences are MNHEY and SVGEGT. CDR3 loop: CASSPRGSSYNEQFF. The CDR3 bases are TGTGCCAGCAGTCCGCGGGGTAGCTCCTACAATGAGCAGTTCTTC.

J is TRBJ2-7 and V is TRBV12-3 or TRBV12-4; TRBD2 agrees at 9 bases. CDR3 size: 13 residues. Trimming cost V 7 bases and J 2 bases; bases outside gene matches: 3. CDR3 amino acids: CASMLAGTYEQYF. The CDR3 nucleotides are TGTGCCAGCATGCTAGCGGGGACCTACGAGCAGTACTTC.

This rearrangement joins TRBV19 to TRBJ2-7, with 7 bases lining up with TRBD2. CDR1 is LNHDA and CDR2 is SQIVND in the germline V gene (reference sequence). The CDR3 contains 14 residues. Trimming took 6 bases from V and 3 from J; bases not matched to a gene: 8. DNA of the CDR3: TGTGCCAGTAGATCCGGCGGGGGAGGCTACGAGCAGTACTTC. Amino acids: CASRSGGGGYEQYF.

The chain recombines TRBV7-6 with TRBJ1-3; 8 bases map to TRBD1. Germline assignment: CDR1 SGHVS and CDR2 FNYEAQ. The CDR3 covers 17 residues. After removal of 0 bases from V and 0 bases from J, the junction contained 4 bases not matched to a gene. CDR3 in DNA: TGTGCCAGCAGCTTAGCGGGGACAGGCAGCTCTGGAAACACCATATATTTT. This codes for CASSLAGTGSSGNTIYF.

This sequence joins TRBV12-5 and TRBJ2-3, with TRBD1 matching 8 bases. The V gene end was trimmed by 2 bases and the J gene end by 6 bases; junction bases not matched to a gene: 7. CDR3 length: 15 residues. Germline V gene data show CDR1 as LGHNT and CDR2 as FRNRAP. CDR3: CASGLSGTGDDTQYF. The CDR3 bases are TGTGCTAGTGGTTTGTCGGGGACAGGTGACGATACGCAGTATTTT.

The gene calls are TRBV19 and TRBJ1-2; possible D gene TRBD1, 6 bases. Germline V gene data show CDR1 as LNHDA and CDR2 as SQIVND (reference sequence). Deletions cut 7 bases from V and 4 bases from J, with 13 bases between. CDR3 length: 13 residues. The CDR3 region is CASNLQGGYGYTF. In DNA form, the CDR3 reads TGTGCCAGTAATTTACAGGGTGGCTATGGCTACACCTTC.

As regards this clone: The junction and the germline gene differ at one end; a read error may be behind it. The chain joins TRBV28 to TRBJ1-6; TRBD1 is a possible D gene (5 bases). CDR3 length: 14 residues. Germline CDR1 reads MDHEN; CDR2 reads SYDVKM. Here the CDR3 reads CASSIQQGWSPFHF. DNA of the CDR3: TGTGCCAGCAGTATCCAGCAGGGTTGGTCACCCTTCCACTTT.

The chain carries TRBV15 and TRBJ1-2; possible D gene TRBD1, 6 bases. The CDR3 length is 11 residues. The V and J ends lost 8 bases and 4 bases respectively, with 8 bases between them. CDR1 is LNHNV and CDR2 is YYDKDF in the germline V gene (reference sequence). CDR3 amino acids: CATEGGYGYTF. CDR3 sequence (DNA): TGTGCCACCGAAGGGGGCTATGGCTACACCTTC.

J is TRBJ2-3 and V is TRBV6-1; 11 bases are shared with TRBD2. Germline values: CDR1 MNHNS, CDR2 SASEGT. The CDR3 is 16 residues long. V trimming: 4 bases; J trimming: 3 bases; junction bases outside the gene matches: 6. CDR3 coding DNA: TGTGCCAGCAGTGCCCTAGCGGGGGGCCCAACAGATACGCAGTATTTT. Translating it yields CASSALAGGPTDTQYF.

This rearrangement joins TRBV6-2 or TRBV6-3 to TRBJ2-5; D call uncertain. This CDR3 spans 12 amino acids. V was shortened by 5 bases and J by 7 bases, with 11 bases between the two germline ends. Per the germline V gene, CDR1 is MNHEY and CDR2 is SVGEGT. For the CDR3, the DNA is TGTGCCAGCAGTCAACCCCCCAGGACCCAGTACTTC. This translates into CASSQPPRTQYF.

The rearrangement uses TRBV20-1 and TRBJ1-3; 9 bases align to TRBD1. This CDR3 region has 17 residues. J lost 0 bases, V lost 6 bases, and 12 bases had no gene match. CDR1 is DFQATT, CDR2 SNEGSKA, per germline (reference sequence). CDR3 nucleotide sequence: TGCAGTGCCAGTCCCGGGACAGGGACCTCCTCTGGAAACACCATATATTTT. This gives the protein CSASPGTGTSSGNTIYF.

The CDR3 nucleotides are TGTGCCAGCAGCCCCGCCAGGGACAAAACTGAAGCTTTCTTT. It encodes CASSPARDKTEAFF. V gene TRBV3-1 (or the pseudogene TRBV3-2) combines with J gene TRBJ1-1, with D maybe TRBD1 (6 bases). The CDR3 loop spans 14 amino acids. Looked up from germline, CDR1 is LGHDT and CDR2 is YNNKEL (reference sequence). The V end was cut by 4 bases, the J end by 5 bases, with 14 bases between.

This sequence joins TRBV14 and TRBJ2-1, with TRBD1 identical over 10 bases. The junction had 4 bases not matched to a gene; V was cut back by 6 bases and J by 8 bases. CDR3 length: 13 residues. Germline V CDR1 and CDR2: SGHDN, FVKESK. CDR3 sequence (DNA): TGTGCCAGCAGACGACAGGGGGCGGATGAGCAGTTCTTC. It codes for CASRRQGADEQFF. The full variable domain, its missing parts supplied by reference TRBV14 and TRBJ2-1, is EAGVTQFPSHSVIEKGQTVTLRCDPISGHDNLYWYRRVMGKEIKFLLHFVKESKQDESGMPNNRFLAERTGGTYSTLKVQPAELEDSGVYFCASRRQGADEQFFGPGTRLTVL.

The rearrangement links TRBV7-9 to TRBJ2-3; 11 nucleotides match TRBD1. This CDR3 is built from 16 residues. V lost 4 bases to trimming and J lost 2 bases; unmatched junction nucleotides: 5. Germline V lookup: CDR1 SEHNR, CDR2 FQNEAQ (reference sequence). In DNA, the CDR3 is TGTGCCAGCAGCTGGCGGACAGGGGGCGTCACAGATACGCAGTATTTT. Protein product: CASSWRTGGVTDTQYF.

The J gene is TRBJ1-1, the V gene TRBV2, with D possibly TRBD1 on 6 matching bases. Germline assignment: CDR1 SNHLY and CDR2 FYNNEI. V was shortened by 5 bases and J by 3 bases, with 22 bases between the two germline ends. This CDR3 has 17 residues. The CDR3 here is CASSPQGPIGWDTEAFF. The DNA of the CDR3 is TGTGCCAGCAGTCCGCAGGGGCCGATCGGCTGGGACACTGAAGCTTTCTTT.